This TCR beta chain derives from a study of technical replicates of blood from a few donors. Sequenced by immunoSEQ multiplex PCR; TCRdb stores in-frame clones only, minus some. The sample yields about 84,000 clones, approximately 93% seen once. Germline V gene sequence: CDR1 SGHNT, CDR2 YENEEA. V was shortened by 2 bases and J by 0 bases, with 11 bases between the two germline ends. This CDR3 spans 16 amino acids. The clonotype comes from a human donor in good health. The V call is TRBV11-3, the J call TRBJ1-3, with D possibly being TRBD1 (5 bases). The sample taken for sequencing was T cells isolated from PBMCs. This CDR3 is CASSLFGGTSGNTIYF. CDR3 nucleotide sequence: TGTGCCAGCAGCTTATTCGGGGGGACCTCTGGAAACACCATATATTTT.